There are a few counts of the clone carrying this T cell receptor beta chain. The sample originates from a study of blood T cell repertoires in COVID-19. Germline V CDR1 and CDR2: LNHDA, SQIVND (reference sequence). This CDR3 has 16 amino acids. The V end was cut by 2 bases, the J end by 6 bases, with 16 bases between. Profiling relied on immunoSEQ multiplex PCR, and the TCRdb table lists in-frame clones only, not all of them. Here the sample spans 250,000 or so clones, 85% to 90% being singletons. The clonotype comes from a man in his forties or fifties who had been exposed to COVID-19. V usage is TRBV19 and J usage is TRBJ2-2; tentative D call: TRBD1 (6 bases). The specimen was PBMCs or T cells enriched from blood (not recorded which). The CDR3 region has the DNA TGTGCCAGTAGTATATATTTGAGGGACAATGCCGGGGAGCTGTTTTTT. Amino acids: CASSIYLRDNAGELFF.